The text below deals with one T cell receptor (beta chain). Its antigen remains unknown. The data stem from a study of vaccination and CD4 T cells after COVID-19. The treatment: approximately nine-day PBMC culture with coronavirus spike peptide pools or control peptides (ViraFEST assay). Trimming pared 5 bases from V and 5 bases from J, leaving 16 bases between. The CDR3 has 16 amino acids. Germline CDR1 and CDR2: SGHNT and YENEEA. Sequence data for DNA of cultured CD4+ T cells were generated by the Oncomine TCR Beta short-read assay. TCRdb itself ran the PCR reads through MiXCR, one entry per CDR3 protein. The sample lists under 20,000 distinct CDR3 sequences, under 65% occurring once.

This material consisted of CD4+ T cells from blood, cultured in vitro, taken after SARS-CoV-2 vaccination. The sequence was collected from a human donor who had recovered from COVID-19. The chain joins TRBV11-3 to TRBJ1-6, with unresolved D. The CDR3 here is CASSPRVGVDNSPLHF. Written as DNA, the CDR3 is TGTGCCAGCAGCCCTCGAGTCGGGGTAGATAATTCACCCCTCCACTTT.